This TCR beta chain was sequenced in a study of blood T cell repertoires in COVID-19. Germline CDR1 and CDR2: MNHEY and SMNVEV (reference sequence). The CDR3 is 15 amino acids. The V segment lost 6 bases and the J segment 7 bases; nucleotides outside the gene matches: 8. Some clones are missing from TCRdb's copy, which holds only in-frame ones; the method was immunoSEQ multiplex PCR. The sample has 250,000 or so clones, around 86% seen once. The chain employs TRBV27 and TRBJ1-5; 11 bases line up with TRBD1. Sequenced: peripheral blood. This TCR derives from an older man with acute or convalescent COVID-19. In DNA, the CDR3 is TGTGCCAGCAGCTCCGGGACAGGGGGTACGCAGCCCCAGCATTTT. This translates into CASSSGTGGTQPQHF.